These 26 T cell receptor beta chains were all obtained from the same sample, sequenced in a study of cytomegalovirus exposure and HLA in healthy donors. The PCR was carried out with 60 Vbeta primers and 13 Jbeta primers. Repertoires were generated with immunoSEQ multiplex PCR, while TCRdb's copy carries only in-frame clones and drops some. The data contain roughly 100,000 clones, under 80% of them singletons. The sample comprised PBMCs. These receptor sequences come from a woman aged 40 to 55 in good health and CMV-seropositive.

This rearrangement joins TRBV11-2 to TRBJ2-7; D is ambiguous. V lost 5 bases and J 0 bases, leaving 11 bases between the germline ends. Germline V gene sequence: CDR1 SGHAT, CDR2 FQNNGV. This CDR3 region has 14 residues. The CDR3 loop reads CASSPVQSSYEQYF. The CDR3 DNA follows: TGTGCCAGCAGCCCAGTACAAAGCTCCTACGAGCAGTACTTC. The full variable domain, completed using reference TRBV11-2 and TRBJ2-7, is EAGVAQSPRYKIIEKRQSVAFWCNPISGHATLYWYQQILGQGPKLLIQFQNNGVVDDSQLPKDRFSAERLKGVDSTLKIQPAKLEDSAVYLCASSPVQSSYEQYFGPGTRLTVT.

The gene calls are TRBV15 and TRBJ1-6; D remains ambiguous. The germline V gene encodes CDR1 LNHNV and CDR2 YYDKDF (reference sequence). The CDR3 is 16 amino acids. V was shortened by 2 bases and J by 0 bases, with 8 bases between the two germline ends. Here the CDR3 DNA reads TGTGCCACCAGCAGATATCTGAGCTCCTATAATTCACCCCTCCACTTT. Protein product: CATSRYLSSYNSPLHF.

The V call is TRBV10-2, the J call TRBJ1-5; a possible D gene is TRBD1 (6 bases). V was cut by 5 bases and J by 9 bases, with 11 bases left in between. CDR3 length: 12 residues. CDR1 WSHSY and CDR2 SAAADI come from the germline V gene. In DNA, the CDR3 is TGCGCCAGCAGTTCCACAGGGACGCCCCAGCATTTT. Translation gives CASSSTGTPQHF.

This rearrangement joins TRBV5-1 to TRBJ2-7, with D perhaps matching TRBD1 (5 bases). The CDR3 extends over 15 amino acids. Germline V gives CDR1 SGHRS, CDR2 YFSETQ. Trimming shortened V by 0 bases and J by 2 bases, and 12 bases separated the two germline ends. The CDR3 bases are TGCGCCAGCAGCTTGGGTGCGACAGCTACCTACGAGCAGTACTTC. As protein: CASSLGATATYEQYF.

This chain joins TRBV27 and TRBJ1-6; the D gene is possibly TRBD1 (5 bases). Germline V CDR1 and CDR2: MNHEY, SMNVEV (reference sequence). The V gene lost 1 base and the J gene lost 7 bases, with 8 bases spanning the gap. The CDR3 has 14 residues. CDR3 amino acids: CASSLWGTNSPLHF. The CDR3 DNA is TGTGCCAGCAGTTTATGGGGCACCAATTCACCCCTCCACTTT.

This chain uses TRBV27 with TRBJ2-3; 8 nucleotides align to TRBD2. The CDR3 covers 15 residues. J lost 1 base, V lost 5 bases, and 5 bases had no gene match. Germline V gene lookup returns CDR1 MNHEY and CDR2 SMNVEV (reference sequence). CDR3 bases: TGTGCCAGCAGTCCGAAGACTAGCGGCACAGATACGCAGTATTTT. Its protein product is CASSPKTSGTDTQYF.

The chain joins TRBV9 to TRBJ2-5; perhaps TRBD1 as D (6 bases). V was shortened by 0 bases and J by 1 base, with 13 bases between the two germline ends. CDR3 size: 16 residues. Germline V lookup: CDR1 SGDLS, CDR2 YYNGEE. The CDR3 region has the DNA TGTGCCAGCAGCGTAGGGGGGCAGGGCCCCCAAGAGACCCAGTACTTC. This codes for CASSVGGQGPQETQYF.

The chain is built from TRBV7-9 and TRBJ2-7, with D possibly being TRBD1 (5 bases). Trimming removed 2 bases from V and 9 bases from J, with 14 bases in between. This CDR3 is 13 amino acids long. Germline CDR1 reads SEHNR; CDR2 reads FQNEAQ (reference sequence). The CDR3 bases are TGTGCCAGCAGCTTATTTAGGGGTAAAGGGCAGTACTTC. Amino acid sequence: CASSLFRGKGQYF.

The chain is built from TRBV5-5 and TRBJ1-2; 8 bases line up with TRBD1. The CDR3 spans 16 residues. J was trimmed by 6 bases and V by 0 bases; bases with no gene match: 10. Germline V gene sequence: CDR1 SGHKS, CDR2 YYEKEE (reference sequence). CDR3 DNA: TGTGCCAGCAGCTTGGGATTCCAGGGGGCGCCCGATGGCTACACCTTC. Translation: CASSLGFQGAPDGYTF. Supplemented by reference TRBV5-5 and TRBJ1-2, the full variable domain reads DAGVTQSPTHLIKTRGQQVTLRCSPISGHKSVSWYQQVLGQGPQFIFQYYEKEERGRGNFPDRFSARQFPNYSSELNVNALLLGDSALYLCASSLGFQGAPDGYTFGSGTRLTVV.

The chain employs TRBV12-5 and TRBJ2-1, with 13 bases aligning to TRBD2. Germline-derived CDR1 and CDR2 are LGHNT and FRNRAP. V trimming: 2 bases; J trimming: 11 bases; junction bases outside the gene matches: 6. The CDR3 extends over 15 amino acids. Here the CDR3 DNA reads TGTGCTAGTGGTTTGCCGGGACTAGCGGGGATTAAGCAGTTCTTC. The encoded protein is CASGLPGLAGIKQFF. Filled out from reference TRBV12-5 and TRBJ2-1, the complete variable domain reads DARVTQTPRHKVTEMGQEVTMRCQPILGHNTVFWYRQTMMQGLELLAYFRNRAPLDDSGMPKDRFSAEMPDATLATLKIQPSEPRDSAVYFCASGLPGLAGIKQFFGPGTRLTVL.

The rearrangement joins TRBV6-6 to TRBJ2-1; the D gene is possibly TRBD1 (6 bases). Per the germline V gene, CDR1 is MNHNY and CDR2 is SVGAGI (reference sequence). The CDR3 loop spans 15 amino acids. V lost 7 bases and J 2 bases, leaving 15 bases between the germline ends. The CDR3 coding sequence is TGTGCCAGCATGACCAGGGGATGGGCCTACAATGAGCAGTTCTTC. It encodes CASMTRGWAYNEQFF.

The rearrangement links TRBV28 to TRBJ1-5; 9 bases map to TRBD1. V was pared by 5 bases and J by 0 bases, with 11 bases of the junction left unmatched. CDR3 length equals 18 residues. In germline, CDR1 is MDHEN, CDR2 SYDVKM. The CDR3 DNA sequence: TGTGCCAGCAGTCCCCGGGACAGGGCGATTTATAGCAATCAGCCCCAGCATTTT. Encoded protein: CASSPRDRAIYSNQPQHF.

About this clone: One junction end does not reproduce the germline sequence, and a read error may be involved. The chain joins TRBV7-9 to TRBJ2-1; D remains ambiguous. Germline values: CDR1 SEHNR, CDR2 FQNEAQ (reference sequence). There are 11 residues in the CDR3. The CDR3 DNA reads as TGTTCCAGCAGCCAGTACAATGAGCAGTTCTTC. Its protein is CSSSQYNEQFF.

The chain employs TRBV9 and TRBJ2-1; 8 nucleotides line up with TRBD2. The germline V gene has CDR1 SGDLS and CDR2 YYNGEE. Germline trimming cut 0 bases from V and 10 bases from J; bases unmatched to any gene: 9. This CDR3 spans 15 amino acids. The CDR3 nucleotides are TGTGCCAGCAGCGTAGGACTAGCGCCCTCTCGGGAGCAGTTCTTC. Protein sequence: CASSVGLAPSREQFF. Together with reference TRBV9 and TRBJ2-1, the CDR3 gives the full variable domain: DSGVTQTPKHLITATGQRVTLRCSPRSGDLSVYWYQQSLDQGLQFLIQYYNGEERAKGNILERFSAQQFPDLHSELNLSSLELGDSALYFCASSVGLAPSREQFFGPGTRLTVL.

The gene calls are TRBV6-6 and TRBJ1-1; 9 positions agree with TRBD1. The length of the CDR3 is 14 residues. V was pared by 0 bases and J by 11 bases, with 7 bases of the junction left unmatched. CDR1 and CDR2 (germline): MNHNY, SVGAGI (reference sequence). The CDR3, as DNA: TGTGCCAGCAGTTACTCCGTAGCTACAGGGGGCGCTTTCTTT. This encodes CASSYSVATGGAFF.

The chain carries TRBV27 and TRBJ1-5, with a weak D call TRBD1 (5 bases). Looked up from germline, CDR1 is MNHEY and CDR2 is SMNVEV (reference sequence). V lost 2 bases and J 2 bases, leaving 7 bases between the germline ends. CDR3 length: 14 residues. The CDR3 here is CASSLLQGNQPQHF. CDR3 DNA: TGTGCCAGCAGTTTACTACAGGGCAATCAGCCCCAGCATTTT.

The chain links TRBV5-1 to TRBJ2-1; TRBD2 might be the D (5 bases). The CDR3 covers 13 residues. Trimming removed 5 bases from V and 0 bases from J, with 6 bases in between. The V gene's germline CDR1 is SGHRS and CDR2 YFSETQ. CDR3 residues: CASRTTSYNEQFF. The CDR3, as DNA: TGCGCCAGCAGGACTACCTCCTACAATGAGCAGTTCTTC.

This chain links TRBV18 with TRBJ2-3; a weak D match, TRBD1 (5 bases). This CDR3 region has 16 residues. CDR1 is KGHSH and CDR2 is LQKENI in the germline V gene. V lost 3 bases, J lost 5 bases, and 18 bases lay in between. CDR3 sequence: CASSPRTTGRGDTQYF. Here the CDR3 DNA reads TGTGCCAGCTCACCGAGGACCACCGGAAGGGGAGATACGCAGTATTTT.

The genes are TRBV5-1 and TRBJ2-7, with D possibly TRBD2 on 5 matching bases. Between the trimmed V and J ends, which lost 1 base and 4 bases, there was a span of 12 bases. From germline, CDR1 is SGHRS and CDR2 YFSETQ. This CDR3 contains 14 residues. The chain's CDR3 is CASSLSGFYYEQYF. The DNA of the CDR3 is TGCGCCAGCAGCTTGAGCGGATTTTATTACGAGCAGTACTTC.

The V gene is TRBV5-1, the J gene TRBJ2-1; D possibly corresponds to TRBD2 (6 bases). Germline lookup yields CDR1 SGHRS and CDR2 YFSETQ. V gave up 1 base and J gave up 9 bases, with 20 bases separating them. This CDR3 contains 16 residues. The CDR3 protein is CASSLNYAAGSPEQFF. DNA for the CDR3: TGCGCCAGCAGCTTGAATTACGCGGCGGGATCCCCTGAGCAGTTCTTC.

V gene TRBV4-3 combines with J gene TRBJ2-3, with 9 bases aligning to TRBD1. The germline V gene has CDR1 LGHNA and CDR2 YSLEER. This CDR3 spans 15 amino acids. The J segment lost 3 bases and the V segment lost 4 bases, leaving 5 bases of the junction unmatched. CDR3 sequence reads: CASSLRTGVTDTQYF. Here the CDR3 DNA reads TGCGCCAGCAGCCTCCGGACAGGGGTTACAGATACGCAGTATTTT.

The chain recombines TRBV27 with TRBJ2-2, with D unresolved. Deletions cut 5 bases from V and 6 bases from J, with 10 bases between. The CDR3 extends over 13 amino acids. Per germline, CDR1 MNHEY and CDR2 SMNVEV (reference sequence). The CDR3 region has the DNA TGTGCCAGCAGTCCCCCTTATGCCGGGGAGCTGTTTTTT. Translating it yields CASSPPYAGELFF.

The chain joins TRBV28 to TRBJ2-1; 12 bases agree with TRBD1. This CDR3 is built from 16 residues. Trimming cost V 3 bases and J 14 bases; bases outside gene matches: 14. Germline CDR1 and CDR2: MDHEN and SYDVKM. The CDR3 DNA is TGTGCCAGCAGTTTGCGTGTTGGGGGGACAGGGGGCGCGGAGTTCTTC. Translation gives CASSLRVGGTGGAEFF. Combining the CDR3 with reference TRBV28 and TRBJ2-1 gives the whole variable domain DVKVTQSSRYLVKRTGEKVFLECVQDMDHENMFWYRQDPGLGLRLIYFSYDVKMKEKGDIPEGYSVSREKKERFSLILESASTNQTSMYLCASSLRVGGTGGAEFFGPGTRLTVL.

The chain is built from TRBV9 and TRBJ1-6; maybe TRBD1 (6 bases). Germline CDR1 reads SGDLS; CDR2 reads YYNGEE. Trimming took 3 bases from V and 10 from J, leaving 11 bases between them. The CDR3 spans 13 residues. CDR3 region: CASSATGRSPLHF. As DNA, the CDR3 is TGTGCCAGCAGCGCAACAGGGCGCTCACCCCTCCACTTT.

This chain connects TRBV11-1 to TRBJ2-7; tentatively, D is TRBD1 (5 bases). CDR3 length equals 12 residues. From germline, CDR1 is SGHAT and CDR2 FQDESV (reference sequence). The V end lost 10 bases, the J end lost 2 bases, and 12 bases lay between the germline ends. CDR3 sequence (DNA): TGTGCCACAAAGGGGTGGACCTACGAGCAGTACTTC. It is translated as CATKGWTYEQYF.

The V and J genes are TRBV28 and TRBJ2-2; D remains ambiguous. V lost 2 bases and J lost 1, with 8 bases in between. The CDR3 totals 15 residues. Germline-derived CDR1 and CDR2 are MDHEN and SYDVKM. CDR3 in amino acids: CASSLAALNTGELFF. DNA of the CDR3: TGTGCCAGCAGTTTAGCGGCACTGAACACCGGGGAGCTGTTTTTT.